This passage covers 16 T cell receptor beta chains from one sample sequenced in a study of shared clonotypes between healthy human individuals. CD45RO-negative, CCR7-selected cells formed the naive CD8 fraction, which excluded terminally differentiated effector memory CD45RA+ cells. Some clones are missing from TCRdb's copy, which holds only in-frame ones; the method was immunoSEQ multiplex PCR. Counted here are about 700,000 clones, about 91% occurring once; the ten biggest clones make up approximately 22%. Material: naive CD8+ T cells sorted from blood. The receptor source for this set is a man aged 25-40 years in good health.

The genes are TRBV4-3 and TRBJ2-1, with D perhaps matching TRBD2 (6 bases). From germline, CDR1 is LGHNA and CDR2 YSLEER. V lost 0 bases, J lost 3 bases, and 12 bases lay in between. CDR3 length: 16 amino acids. The chain's CDR3 is CASSQDAGSVYNEQFF. The CDR3 coding sequence is TGCGCCAGCAGCCAAGATGCCGGGAGTGTCTACAATGAGCAGTTCTTC.

V is TRBV7-9 and J is TRBJ1-4; 7 bases fit TRBD1. Germline-derived CDR1 and CDR2 are SEHNR and FQNEAQ (reference sequence). The CDR3 sequence is 14 residues long. Losses at the gene ends were 1 base for V and 7 bases for J; bases not matched to a gene: 3. This chain's CDR3 is CASSLVGTAEKLFF. As DNA, the CDR3 is TGTGCCAGCAGCTTAGTGGGGACAGCTGAAAAACTGTTTTTT. Full variable domain (remainder filled in from reference TRBV7-9 and TRBJ1-4): DTGVSQNPRHKITKRGQNVTFRCDPISEHNRLYWYRQTLGQGPEFLTYFQNEAQLEKSRLLSDRFSAERPKGSFSTLEIQRTEQGDSAMYLCASSLVGTAEKLFFGSGTQLSVL.

This clone has only a few counts. The chain combines TRBV5-6 with TRBJ1-1; TRBD1 aligns across 7 bases. The ends lost 0 bases at V and 4 bases at J; junction bases unmatched: 3. This CDR3 comprises 14 residues. The V gene's germline CDR1 is SGHDT and CDR2 YYEEEE. In DNA, the CDR3 is TGTGCCAGCAGCTTGGAGGGGGCAGTCACTGAAGCTTTCTTT. Translation: CASSLEGAVTEAFF. The variable domain in full, completed from reference TRBV5-6 and TRBJ1-1, reads DAGVTQSPTHLIKTRGQQVTLRCSPKSGHDTVSWYQQALGQGPQFIFQYYEEEERQRGNFPDRFSGHQFPNYSSELNVNALLLGDSALYLCASSLEGAVTEAFFGQGTRLTVV.

In this sample, this clone turned up once. This same CDR3 is encoded by further DNA sequences in the sample. The chain has TRBV5-1 and TRBJ1-2; TRBD1 is a possible D gene (5 bases). From germline, CDR1 is SGHRS and CDR2 YFSETQ. Trimming removed 0 bases from V and 5 bases from J, with 17 bases in between. This CDR3 comprises 16 residues. The CDR3 region is CASSLVSRGSLYGYTF. Written as DNA, the CDR3 is TGCGCCAGCAGCTTGGTTTCTCGGGGGTCCCTATATGGCTACACCTTC.

The genes are TRBV13 and TRBJ2-1, with a weak D call TRBD1 (5 bases). There are 13 residues in the CDR3. CDR1 is PRHDT and CDR2 is FYEKMQ in the germline V gene (reference sequence). Trimming took 1 base from V and 4 from J, leaving 5 bases between them. The CDR3 DNA is TGTGCCAGCAGCTTAGAGGGGTACAATGAGCAGTTCTTC. Its translation is CASSLEGYNEQFF.

This clone showed up just once. The chain has TRBV2 and TRBJ2-1, with 10 bases lining up with TRBD1. Germline CDR1 SNHLY, CDR2 FYNNEI. CDR3 length equals 14 residues. Losses at the gene ends were 3 bases for V and 7 bases for J; bases not matched to a gene: 3. CDR3 DNA: TGTGCCAGCAGTGATTGGACAGGGGGTAATGAGCAGTTCTTC. It is translated as CASSDWTGGNEQFF.

This chain links TRBV28 with TRBJ2-4; TRBD1 aligns across 8 bases. This CDR3 has 16 amino acids. The trim removed 10 bases at V and 1 base at J, leaving 12 bases unmatched. Germline-derived CDR1 and CDR2 are MDHEN and SYDVKM. CDR3 nucleotide sequence: TGTGCCACCTCTTTGAGGACAGGGTTTGCCAAAAACATTCAGTACTTC. It encodes CATSLRTGFAKNIQYF.

In DNA, the CDR3 is TGTGCCAGCGGGCGGGCCGGGACAGGACTCAACTATGGCTACACCTTC. This gives the protein CASGRAGTGLNYGYTF. The chain is built from TRBV27 and TRBJ1-2; 8 positions agree with TRBD1. Trimming cost V 8 bases and J 2 bases; bases outside gene matches: 13. Germline V gene data show CDR1 as MNHEY and CDR2 as SMNVEV (reference sequence). The CDR3 runs 16 residues.

J is TRBJ1-2 and V is TRBV28; TRBD1 might be the D (5 bases). V lost 3 bases, J lost 4 bases, and 18 bases lay in between. CDR3 length equals 16 residues. Germline V CDR1 and CDR2: MDHEN, SYDVKM. The DNA for the CDR3 is TGTGCCAGCAGTTTTGCGGGAGCGGGGCAGTTCTATGGCTACACCTTC. It is translated as CASSFAGAGQFYGYTF.

The chain combines TRBV30 with TRBJ2-7, with TRBD1 identical over 8 bases. The CDR3 has 14 residues. The junction had 9 bases not matched to a gene; V was cut back by 3 bases and J by 5 bases. Germline CDR1 is GTSNPN and CDR2 is SVGIG (reference sequence). The CDR3 here is CAWSTGTGGDEQYF. CDR3 sequence (DNA): TGTGCCTGGAGCACCGGGACAGGCGGGGACGAGCAGTACTTC.

This clone has a count of ten or more. This chain links TRBV10-2 with TRBJ2-7; weak D call: TRBD2 (6 bases). The CDR3 sequence is 13 residues long. Trimming left V 2 bases short and J 2 bases short, with 7 bases between. Germline V gene sequence: CDR1 WSHSY, CDR2 SAAADI. CDR3 region: CASSEIAAYEQYF. The CDR3 DNA is TGCGCCAGCAGTGAGATAGCGGCCTACGAGCAGTACTTC.

The chain employs TRBV9 and TRBJ2-1; 7 positions agree with TRBD2. V dropped 4 bases and J dropped 1; count of bases not matched to a gene: 8. The germline V gene has CDR1 SGDLS and CDR2 YYNGEE. The CDR3 extends over 16 amino acids. CDR3 region: CASSPRAGVSYNEQFF. In nucleotides, the CDR3 is TGTGCCAGCAGCCCCCGCGCGGGGGTTTCCTACAATGAGCAGTTCTTC.

Note on this clone: Other DNA sequences in the sample encode the same CDR3. Here the CDR3 reads CASSEGTGYNEQFF. The CDR3 DNA is TGTGCCAGCAGCGAGGGGACGGGCTACAATGAGCAGTTCTTC. The chain has TRBV9 and TRBJ2-1; perhaps D is TRBD1 or TRBD2 (5 bases each). Trimming shortened V by 3 bases and J by 3 bases, and 10 bases separated the two germline ends. The CDR3 totals 14 residues. Germline CDR1 is SGDLS and CDR2 is YYNGEE.

This clone was seen a few times. This rearrangement joins TRBV27 to TRBJ2-2; D remains unclear. The CDR3 runs to 12 residues. Germline-derived CDR1 and CDR2 are MNHEY and SMNVEV (reference sequence). The germline V and J ends were trimmed by 5 bases and 5 bases, with 6 bases remaining between them. The CDR3 protein is CASSRVTGELFF. For the CDR3, the DNA is TGTGCCAGCAGTCGAGTTACCGGGGAGCTGTTTTTT.

In this sample, this clone turned up a few times. The rearrangement links TRBV2 to TRBJ1-2; 7 nucleotides align to TRBD1. The V segment lost 10 bases and the J segment 3 bases; nucleotides outside the gene matches: 11. Looked up from germline, CDR1 is SNHLY and CDR2 is FYNNEI. This CDR3 has 14 amino acids. CDR3 sequence reads: CANFGTVPHYGYTF. The DNA of the CDR3 is TGTGCCAACTTCGGGACAGTCCCCCACTATGGCTACACCTTC. Based on the CDR3 plus reference TRBV2 and TRBJ1-2, the full variable domain is EPEVTQTPSHQVTQMGQEVILRCVPISNHLYFYWYRQILGQKVEFLVSFYNNEISEKSEIFDDQFSVERPDGSNFTLKIRSTKLEDSAMYFCANFGTVPHYGYTFGSGTRLTVV.

The chain recombines TRBV5-4 with TRBJ2-7; D may be TRBD2 (7 bases). Germline V gene data show CDR1 as SGHNT and CDR2 as YYREEE (reference sequence). The CDR3 length is 16 residues. Trimming removed 0 bases from V and 2 bases from J, with 15 bases in between. CDR3 bases: TGTGCCAGCAGCTTGGCCGGGGGGCTAGGGACCTACGAGCAGTACTTC. This sequence encodes CASSLAGGLGTYEQYF.